The sequence of this T cell receptor beta chain was determined in a study of T-cell reconstitution after alpha-beta-depleted transplantation in children. There are 12 residues in the CDR3. CDR1 is GTSNPN and CDR2 is SVGIG in the germline V gene (reference sequence). V gave up 0 bases and J gave up 10 bases; unmatched junction bases: 5. As concerns this clonotype: No antigen is known for it.

Study outcomes and limitations: About two months after transplant, alpha-beta T cells reportedly came from several hundred expanded graft clones. Surviving recipient cells, namely T cells and thymic progenitors, were the source of high day-60 TCRbeta diversity in some patients.

Preparing the TCRbeta library involved the use of unique molecular identifiers. TCRdb re-analysed the PCR reads in MiXCR, keeping a single row per CDR3 protein. This table has almost 600,000 distinct CDR3 sequences, 27% appearing once. The material sequenced was PBMCs, taken before TCRalphabeta/CD19-depleted stem cell transplant. J is TRBJ1-1 and V is TRBV30, with TRBD1 matching 7 bases. The TCR comes from a boy in the first two years of life with Wiskott-Aldrich syndrome, due to receive a stem cell transplant. CDR3 sequence (DNA): TGTGCCTGGAGTGTCCAGGGGGTTATAGCTTTCTTT. Translation: CAWSVQGVIAFF.